One and the same sample provided the 19 T cell receptor beta chains below, sequenced in a study of OX40 agonist ivuxolimab in advanced cancers. The table came from immunoSEQ multiplex PCR; TCRdb's copy has only in-frame clones and leaves some out. The sample includes around 62,000 clones, about 80% seen only once; the top ten take roughly 4.1%. Sequencing used CD4+ or CD8+ T cells sorted from blood, obtained in a trial of the OX40 agonist ivuxolimab. Source of these receptors: an adult with an advanced solid tumor such as melanoma, head and neck, liver or kidney cancer.

The chain is built from TRBV11-2 and TRBJ2-7, with 7 bases identical to TRBD1. Germline CDR1 SGHAT, CDR2 FQNNGV. This CDR3 is built from 17 residues. V lost 5 bases, J lost 0 bases, and 13 bases stayed unmatched. Here the CDR3 reads CASSRTAGTAFSYEQYF. DNA for the CDR3: TGTGCCAGCAGCCGGACCGCCGGGACAGCCTTCTCCTACGAGCAGTACTTC.

The chain recombines TRBV6-1 with TRBJ1-6; a weak D match, TRBD1 (5 bases). CDR3 length: 12 amino acids. The V gene's germline CDR1 is MNHNS and CDR2 SASEGT. V gave up 5 bases and J gave up 12 bases, with 11 bases separating them. CDR3 protein: CASSKVGGPLHF. CDR3 in DNA: TGTGCCAGCAGTAAGGTGGGGGGACCCCTCCACTTT.

The chain carries TRBV7-9 and TRBJ2-1, with 12 bases matching TRBD2. V was pared by 5 bases and J by 0 bases, with 8 bases of the junction left unmatched. Germline lookup yields CDR1 SEHNR and CDR2 FQNEAQ (reference sequence). This CDR3 comprises 18 residues. CDR3 loop: CASSGSGLAGSSYNEQFF. In DNA, the CDR3 is TGTGCCAGCAGCGGAAGCGGACTAGCGGGGAGCTCCTACAATGAGCAGTTCTTC.

A few counts support this clone. The rearrangement links TRBV6-1 to TRBJ1-5; no clear D. The ends were cut back, 4 bases at V and 4 bases at J, with 5 bases in the middle. This CDR3 spans 12 amino acids. Germline loops: CDR1 MNHNS, CDR2 SASEGT. CDR3 sequence (DNA): TGTGCCAGCAGTGTAGGGAATCAGCCCCAGCATTTT. Protein product: CASSVGNQPQHF.

The sample holds a few counts of this clone. The J gene is TRBJ1-2, the V gene TRBV19; D is uncertain. V lost 7 bases, J lost 8 bases, and 11 bases lay in between. There are 11 residues in the CDR3. Looked up from germline, CDR1 is LNHDA and CDR2 is SQIVND (reference sequence). CDR3 sequence (DNA): TGTGCCAGTACTAACCGGTGGGGCTACACCTTC. This translates into CASTNRWGYTF.

The chain employs TRBV7-9 and TRBJ1-2, with D possibly being TRBD1 (6 bases). CDR3 length: 18 residues. Germline CDR1 is SEHNR and CDR2 is FQNEAQ (reference sequence). The V end lost 3 bases, the J end lost 5 bases, and 25 bases lay between the germline ends. CDR3 sequence: CASSLDSQIAASFYGYTF. The DNA for the CDR3 is TGTGCCAGCAGCTTGGACAGCCAGATTGCCGCGTCGTTTTATGGCTACACCTTC.

V gene TRBV10-2 combines with J gene TRBJ1-3, with 7 positions matching TRBD1. Looked up from germline, CDR1 is WSHSY and CDR2 is SAAADI. The CDR3 has 17 residues. With 2 bases clipped from V and 0 bases from J, the junction kept 7 bases outside the gene matches. The CDR3 region is CASSEVDRPRSGNTIYF. The CDR3 nucleotides are TGCGCCAGCAGTGAGGTGGACAGGCCCCGCTCTGGAAACACCATATATTTT.

This chain uses TRBV6-1 with TRBJ1-2; D perhaps matches TRBD1 (6 bases). V lost 4 bases to trimming and J lost 3 bases, with 18 bases between them. Germline V lookup: CDR1 MNHNS, CDR2 SASEGT. The CDR3 totals 16 residues. The CDR3: CASSAATGHNYYGYTF. CDR3 bases: TGTGCCAGCAGTGCCGCGACGGGACACAACTACTATGGCTACACCTTC.

CDR3 residues: CASSLDRVGADTQYF. In DNA, the CDR3 is TGTGCCAGCAGCTTAGATAGGGTCGGGGCAGATACGCAGTATTTT. The V gene is TRBV11-2, the J gene TRBJ2-3; a weak D match, TRBD2 (5 bases). Germline V gives CDR1 SGHAT, CDR2 FQNNGV. The CDR3 has 15 amino acids. Trimming took off 0 bases at V and 4 bases at J, with 11 bases between the two ends.

This chain joins TRBV5-1 and TRBJ2-2, with D perhaps matching TRBD1 (5 bases). CDR3 length: 16 residues. CDR1 and CDR2 from the germline V gene are SGHRS and YFSETQ. The germline V and J ends were trimmed by 5 bases and 4 bases, with 18 bases remaining between them. CDR3 bases: TGCGCCAGCAGGCTTTCTACAGGAGCCTCCACCGGGGAGCTGTTTTTT. Protein sequence: CASRLSTGASTGELFF. Based on the CDR3 plus reference TRBV5-1 and TRBJ2-2, the full variable domain is KAGVTQTPRYLIKTRGQQVTLSCSPISGHRSVSWYQQTPGQGLQFLFEYFSETQRNKGNFPGRFSGRQFSNSRSEMNVSTLELGDSALYLCASRLSTGASTGELFFGEGSRLTVL.

The chain couples TRBV5-6 to TRBJ2-5; 8 bases map to TRBD1. Germline V gene sequence: CDR1 SGHDT, CDR2 YYEEEE. The CDR3 has 16 amino acids. With 0 bases clipped from V and 2 bases from J, the junction kept 6 bases outside the gene matches. CDR3 sequence (DNA): TGTGCCAGCAGCTTGGCGCGAGGACAGGGACAAGAGACCCAGTACTTC. Amino acids: CASSLARGQGQETQYF.

The table lists this clone with a count of one. V usage is TRBV25-1 and J usage is TRBJ2-1, with D tentatively TRBD1 (6 bases). The CDR3 is made up of 16 amino acids. The germline V gene has CDR1 MGHDK and CDR2 SYGVNS. V was clipped by 3 bases and J by 6 bases, with 18 bases between them. As DNA, the CDR3 is TGTGCCAGCAGTGAGACCGGAAGACAGGTCCTCAATGAGCAGTTCTTC. Amino acid sequence: CASSETGRQVLNEQFF.

This clone appeared a few times. The chain has TRBV18 and TRBJ1-4; D uncertain. Germline V gives CDR1 KGHSH, CDR2 LQKENI. The CDR3 length is 13 residues. The V end was cut by 4 bases, the J end by 7 bases, with 10 bases between. The CDR3, as DNA: TGTGCCAGCTCACGCGAGGCGGGTGAAAAACTGTTTTTT. Its translation is CASSREAGEKLFF.

This clone was observed a single time. V gene TRBV23-1 combines with J gene TRBJ2-1; 8 bases align to TRBD1. TRBV23-1 carries the ORF label, with uncertain function. V lost 2 bases and J lost 4; bases outside the gene matches: 10. The CDR3 has 17 residues. CDR3 protein: CASSQQGAPKIYNEQFF. CDR3 DNA: TGCGCCAGCAGTCAACAGGGGGCGCCGAAAATATACAATGAGCAGTTCTTC.

This clone was seen just once. The chain employs TRBV21-1 and TRBJ2-4; the D segment call TRBD2 is taken from the table without a DNA check. TRBV21-1 counts as a pseudogene. The CDR3 loop spans 20 amino acids. Here the CDR3 reads CASSKASRRGGAGTKNIQYF. CDR3 coding DNA: TGTGCCAGCAGCAAAGCGTCTAGGCGCGGGGGGGCCGGGACCAAAAACATTCAGTACTTC.

CDR3 region: CASSLAVGLAGGPGEQYF. The DNA for the CDR3 is TGCGCCAGCAGCTTGGCCGTTGGACTAGCGGGGGGGCCGGGCGAGCAGTACTTC. The genes are TRBV5-1 and TRBJ2-7; the match to TRBD2 covers 15 bases. The germline V gene encodes CDR1 SGHRS and CDR2 YFSETQ. The ends lost 0 bases at V and 6 bases at J; junction bases unmatched: 10. The CDR3 is 18 residues long.

The chain is built from TRBV6-5 and TRBJ1-1; D gene uncertain. The CDR3 totals 15 residues. Germline CDR1 reads MNHEY; CDR2 reads SVGAGI. V shed 6 bases and J shed 3 bases, with 17 bases lying between them. The CDR3 region is CASRLRWVADTEAFF. CDR3 coding DNA: TGTGCCAGCAGGTTGAGATGGGTTGCGGACACTGAAGCTTTCTTT.

The chain joins TRBV6-5 to TRBJ2-7; perhaps TRBD1 as D (5 bases). The germline CDR1 and CDR2 sequences are MNHEY and SVGAGI. Trimming pared 6 bases from V and 6 bases from J, leaving 18 bases between. The CDR3 is 14 amino acids. CDR3 loop: CASSSDSPGLEQYF. CDR3 coding DNA: TGTGCCAGCAGCTCAGACAGCCCGGGTCTCGAGCAGTACTTC.

This sequence joins TRBV2 and TRBJ2-3; no clear D. V was clipped by 6 bases and J by 2 bases, with 12 bases between them. CDR3 size: 14 residues. Germline assignment: CDR1 SNHLY and CDR2 FYNNEI. This CDR3 reads CASSLGSPTDTQYF. The CDR3 region has the DNA TGTGCCAGCAGCCTGGGATCTCCCACAGATACGCAGTATTTT.